The sequence of this T cell receptor beta chain was determined in a study of T cell repertoires in cytomegalovirus infection. At the level of the study: Based on public TCR beta signatures, there were indications of CMV infection and of a matching HLA type.

Germline CDR1 and CDR2: SNHLY and FYNNEI. The CDR3 length is 16 residues. Trimming removed 10 bases from V and 3 bases from J; junction bases left unmatched: 11. General observations from the study: Clonotypes of TCR beta that were HLA-C-restricted and CMV-specific dominated the ex vivo response. Carriers of CMV plus the relevant HLA were identified by cumulative public TCR beta family frequency.

From the reads, TCRdb called clonotypes with MiXCR, one entry per CDR3 protein. The sample consists of 630,000 or so distinct CDR3 sequences, roughly 24% of them appearing once. For this clonotype: What it binds is not known. Being one base from a much bigger clone, this may be a read error.

Sequencing was done on a sample of CD8+ T cells from PBMCs. The sequence came from a human donor in good health (CMV status not recorded). Some clones in this sample may be carry-over from other donors' samples. The rearrangement uses TRBV2 and TRBJ2-5; TRBD2 agrees at 13 bases. The CDR3 DNA is TGTGCCAACAGGCTTTGGACTAGCGGGGGAAAAGAGACCCAGTACTTC. Translated: CANRLWTSGGKETQYF.